The 18 T cell receptor beta chains given below trace back to one sample, sequenced in a study of cytomegalovirus exposure and HLA in healthy donors. Assay: immunoSEQ multiplex PCR; the TCRdb copy retains only in-frame clones and omits some. The sample carries about 200,000 clones, around 80% recorded once. The source material was PBMCs. The receptors derive from a woman between 25 and 40 years old in good health and CMV-seropositive.

The V call is TRBV2, the J call TRBJ2-7; tentative D call: TRBD1 (5 bases). CDR3 length: 15 amino acids. The V and J ends lost 6 bases and 3 bases respectively, with 18 bases between them. Germline lookup yields CDR1 SNHLY and CDR2 FYNNEI. CDR3 bases: TGTGCCAGCAGCTCCGCCGGACACGGCTACTACGAGCAGTACTTC. Translating gives CASSSAGHGYYEQYF.

The chain carries TRBV2 and TRBJ1-1, with 7 bases aligning to TRBD1. J was trimmed by 8 bases and V by 5 bases; bases with no gene match: 5. The CDR3 has 12 residues. Germline V gene lookup returns CDR1 SNHLY and CDR2 FYNNEI. In DNA, the CDR3 is TGTGCCAGCAGTTACTCGACAGGGGAAGCTTTCTTT. Its protein product is CASSYSTGEAFF. Based on the CDR3 plus reference TRBV2 and TRBJ1-1, the full variable domain is EPEVTQTPSHQVTQMGQEVILRCVPISNHLYFYWYRQILGQKVEFLVSFYNNEISEKSEIFDDQFSVERPDGSNFTLKIRSTKLEDSAMYFCASSYSTGEAFFGQGTRLTVV.

The genes are TRBV19 and TRBJ2-1, with D perhaps matching TRBD2 (5 bases). The CDR3 runs 15 residues. From germline, CDR1 is LNHDA and CDR2 SQIVND (reference sequence). The V and J ends lost 0 bases and 0 bases respectively, with 6 bases between them. The CDR3 region has the DNA TGTGCCAGTAGTATAGATGGGAGCTCCTACAATGAGCAGTTCTTC. It yields the protein CASSIDGSSYNEQFF.

V gene TRBV7-2 combines with J gene TRBJ1-4; the match to TRBD1 covers 7 bases. This CDR3 spans 13 amino acids. Looked up from germline, CDR1 is SGHTA and CDR2 is FQGNSA. Trimming took 4 bases from V and 5 from J; bases not matched to a gene: 1. CDR3: CASSSTGNEKLFF. The DNA for the CDR3 is TGTGCCAGCAGCTCGACAGGGAATGAAAAACTGTTTTTT.

DNA for the CDR3: TGTGCCTTGGGAATGGGAGACTATGGCTACACCTTC. This gives the protein CALGMGDYGYTF. The chain is built from TRBV30 and TRBJ1-2; D is uncertain. This CDR3 has 12 amino acids. The germline V and J ends were trimmed by 7 bases and 3 bases, with 12 bases remaining between them. Germline V gives CDR1 GTSNPN, CDR2 SVGIG (reference sequence).

This chain uses TRBV10-3 with TRBJ1-5; D not certain. CDR3 length: 12 amino acids. The germline V gene encodes CDR1 ENHRY and CDR2 SYGVKD. With 6 bases removed from V and 3 bases from J, the gap between germline ends came to 6 bases. CDR3 bases: TGTGCCATCAGCACGGTCAATCAGCCCCAGCATTTT. It translates to CAISTVNQPQHF.

This chain joins TRBV30 and TRBJ1-3, with TRBD1 as a possible D gene (5 bases). The CDR3 extends over 15 amino acids. Per germline, CDR1 GTSNPN and CDR2 SVGIG (reference sequence). The V gene lost 1 base and the J gene lost 0 bases, with 10 bases spanning the gap. The CDR3 region is CAWSGGGASGNTIYF. CDR3 sequence (DNA): TGTGCCTGGAGTGGAGGAGGGGCCTCTGGAAACACCATATATTTT.

The rearrangement links TRBV27 to TRBJ2-6; perhaps TRBD1 as D (6 bases). The V and J ends lost 5 bases and 1 base respectively, with 18 bases between them. The CDR3 contains 18 residues. Germline CDR1 reads MNHEY; CDR2 reads SMNVEV (reference sequence). The CDR3 loop reads CASSLIPGTRSGANVLTF. CDR3 coding DNA: TGTGCCAGCAGTCTCATACCCGGGACAAGGTCTGGGGCCAACGTCCTGACTTTC.

V usage is TRBV29-1 and J usage is TRBJ1-5; no definite D call. The germline V gene has CDR1 SQVTM and CDR2 ANQGSEA. The V end lost 8 bases, the J end lost 7 bases, and 6 bases lay between the germline ends. This CDR3 spans 9 amino acids. The CDR3 nucleotides read TGCAGCCTCGGGCAGCCCCAGCATTTT. The encoded protein is CSLGQPQHF.

The chain joins TRBV7-2 to TRBJ2-3, with a possible D match to TRBD2 (5 bases). With 5 bases removed from V and 2 bases from J, the gap between germline ends came to 14 bases. CDR1 is SGHTA, CDR2 FQGNSA, per germline. This CDR3 is built from 15 residues. CDR3 amino acids: CASSPSGLITDTQYF. The CDR3 nucleotides are TGTGCCAGCAGCCCCTCCGGACTCATCACAGATACGCAGTATTTT. The variable domain in full, with the rest retrieved from reference TRBV7-2 and TRBJ2-3, is GAGVSQSPSNKVTEKGKDVELRCDPISGHTALYWYRQSLGQGLEFLIYFQGNSAPDKSGLPSDRFSAERTGGSVSTLTIQRTQQEDSAVYLCASSPSGLITDTQYFGPGTRLTVL.

The chain recombines TRBV28 with TRBJ1-2; D gene unclear. Per the germline V gene, CDR1 is MDHEN and CDR2 is SYDVKM. V shed 5 bases and J shed 0 bases, with 10 bases lying between them. The CDR3 consists of 14 residues. CDR3 nucleotides: TGTGCCAGCAGTCCCCTTTCGTCTAACTATGGCTACACCTTC. Its translation is CASSPLSSNYGYTF.

The V gene is TRBV2, the J gene TRBJ2-7, with 8 nucleotides matching TRBD1. CDR3 length: 15 amino acids. Germline V CDR1 and CDR2: SNHLY, FYNNEI. The V and J ends lost 6 bases and 3 bases, in that order; junction bases with no gene match: 10. CDR3 loop: CASREDRAQNYEQYF. The CDR3 bases are TGTGCCAGCAGGGAGGACAGGGCACAAAACTACGAGCAGTACTTC.

This chain joins TRBV30 and TRBJ1-2, with 8 bases identical to TRBD1. Germline values: CDR1 GTSNPN, CDR2 SVGIG (reference sequence). Trimming removed 5 bases from V and 8 bases from J; junction bases left unmatched: 10. The CDR3 has 13 amino acids. CDR3 nucleotide sequence: TGTGCCTGGGCTCACGGGACAGGCGACGGCTACACCTTC. Its translation is CAWAHGTGDGYTF.

The gene calls are TRBV6-4 and TRBJ1-2; 11 bases line up with TRBD1. The CDR3 is 16 amino acids. The germline V gene has CDR1 MRHNA and CDR2 SNTAGT. The V segment lost 4 bases and the J segment 4 bases; nucleotides outside the gene matches: 8. The CDR3: CASSATGQGDRYGYTF. In nucleotides, the CDR3 is TGTGCCAGCAGTGCGACGGGACAGGGGGATCGCTATGGCTACACCTTC.

The chain combines TRBV29-1 with TRBJ2-1; weak D call: TRBD2 (6 bases). The CDR3 totals 13 residues. Germline CDR1 SQVTM, CDR2 ANQGSEA. Trimming cost V 5 bases and J 3 bases, with 11 bases left between them. The CDR3 DNA reads TGCAGCGTTCTGTCCGGGGGCTACAATGAGCAGTTCTTC. It yields the protein CSVLSGGYNEQFF.

The chain combines TRBV6-1 with TRBJ1-2; D is unresolved. Germline values: CDR1 MNHNS, CDR2 SASEGT. The V end lost 6 bases, the J end lost 4 bases, and 6 bases lay between the germline ends. This CDR3 is 11 amino acids long. CDR3 sequence: CASRGIYGYTF. The CDR3 DNA reads TGTGCCAGCAGGGGCATCTATGGCTACACCTTC.

V is TRBV6-5 and J is TRBJ1-2, with D perhaps TRBD1 (6 bases). CDR3 length: 14 residues. From germline, CDR1 is MNHEY and CDR2 SVGAGI. V shed 7 bases and J shed 2 bases, with 14 bases lying between them. The CDR3 DNA reads as TGTGCCAGCACCGACATACAGGGAAACTATGGCTACACCTTC. Translation: CASTDIQGNYGYTF.

For this clone: One junction end disagrees with the germline gene, perhaps due to a read error. The V call is TRBV7-7, the J call TRBJ2-5; the D is unclear. Germline V gene sequence: CDR1 SSHAT, CDR2 FNYEAQ (reference sequence). This CDR3 is built from 14 residues. CDR3 DNA: TGTGCTAGCAGCTTATCAGGAACTGGGGAGACCCAGTACTTC. Translated, it gives CASSLSGTGETQYF. Filled out from reference TRBV7-7 and TRBJ2-5, the complete variable domain reads GAGVSQSPRYKVTKRGQDVTLRCDPISSHATLYWYQQALGQGPEFLTYFNYEAQPDKSGLPSDRFSAERPEGSISTLTIQRTEQRDSAMYRCASSLSGTGETQYFGPGTRLLVL.